The rows below give T cell receptor beta chains drawn from one sample of a study of T cell repertoires in cytomegalovirus infection. Using its own MiXCR run on the reads, TCRdb lists one record per CDR3 protein. This sample carries a few hundred thousand distinct CDR3 sequences, about a sixth of them seen once, and the ten largest clones take around half. The sequenced material came from CD8+ T cells from PBMCs. These receptor sequences come from a human donor in good health (CMV status not recorded). Some clones in this sample may be carry-over from other donors' samples. The CDR3 runs from the conserved cysteine through the conserved F or W. The D gene is left open where the match is weak. Clone size is given for some rows only: seen once, a few or many times, or a class if the clone is expanded.

cdr3_length: 12
clone_size: many
j_call: TRBJ2-7
v_call: TRBV7-9
d_call: .
cdr3_nt: TGTGCCAGCAGCTCCGAATCCTACGAGCAGTACTTC
cdr3_aa: CASSSESYEQYF

cdr3_length: 15
clone_size: few
j_call: TRBJ1-5
v_call: TRBV5-1
d_call: .
cdr3_nt: TGCGCCAGCAGCTTGGTACCTGATAGCAATCAGCCCCAGCATTTT
cdr3_aa: CASSLVPDSNQPQHF

cdr3_length: 13
clone_size: few
j_call: TRBJ1-2
v_call: TRBV28
d_call: .
cdr3_nt: TGTGCCAGCAGTTTATCGTTGCAATATGGCTACACCTTC
cdr3_aa: CASSLSLQYGYTF

cdr3_length: 16
clone_size: .
j_call: TRBJ2-2
v_call: TRBV12-3/TRBV12-4
d_call: .
cdr3_nt: TGTGCCACCGCGGGGGACGGGGGCCCGAACACCGGGGAGCTGTTTTTT
cdr3_aa: CATAGDGGPNTGELFF

cdr3_length: 13
clone_size: few
j_call: TRBJ1-1
v_call: TRBV5-6
d_call: .
cdr3_nt: TGTGCCAGCAGCTTAGGCAGCCCATCTGAAGCTTTCTTT
cdr3_aa: CASSLGSPSEAFF

cdr3_length: 13
clone_size: few
j_call: TRBJ1-1
v_call: TRBV4-1
d_call: .
cdr3_nt: TGTGCCAGCAGCCAAGAGTGGCGCACTGAAGCTTTCTTT
cdr3_aa: CASSQEWRTEAFF

cdr3_length: 14
clone_size: .
j_call: TRBJ2-7
v_call: TRBV4-1
d_call: .
cdr3_nt: TGCGCCAGCAGCCAAGAGGGGTCGTACTACGAGCAGTACTTC
cdr3_aa: CASSQEGSYYEQYF

cdr3_length: 17
clone_size: .
j_call: TRBJ1-1
v_call: TRBV6-2/TRBV6-3
d_call: .
cdr3_nt: TGTGCCAGCAGTTCCCTAACCGGACAGATTATGAACACGGCAGCTTTCTTT
cdr3_aa: CASSSLTGQIMNTAAFF

cdr3_length: 14
clone_size: .
j_call: TRBJ2-1
v_call: TRBV20-1
d_call: TRBD2
cdr3_nt: TGCAGTGCTGTGGGGAGCGGGGCATACAATGAGCAGTTCTTC
cdr3_aa: CSAVGSGAYNEQFF

cdr3_length: 19
clone_size: few
j_call: TRBJ2-3
v_call: TRBV4-1
d_call: TRBD2
cdr3_nt: TGCGCCAGCAGCCAAGACGTGATTGAGCGGGGGCTATCCACAGATACGCAGTATTTT
cdr3_aa: CASSQDVIERGLSTDTQYF

cdr3_length: 14
clone_size: few
j_call: TRBJ2-7
v_call: TRBV5-6
d_call: .
cdr3_nt: TGTGCCAGCAGCTTGTCCCTAGAAGACTACGAGCAGTACTTC
cdr3_aa: CASSLSLEDYEQYF

cdr3_length: 16
clone_size: .
j_call: TRBJ2-2
v_call: TRBV12-3/TRBV12-4
d_call: TRBD2
cdr3_nt: TGTGCCAGCACAGAGGTAGCGGGGGCCTGGGCCGGGGAGCTGTTTTTT
cdr3_aa: CASTEVAGAWAGELFF

cdr3_length: 16
clone_size: many
j_call: TRBJ2-3
v_call: TRBV7-2
d_call: .
cdr3_nt: TGTGCCAGCAGCTTCCGTGATGCGGGGCCCACAGATACGCAGTATTTT
cdr3_aa: CASSFRDAGPTDTQYF

cdr3_length: 16
clone_size: many
j_call: TRBJ2-2
v_call: TRBV7-6
d_call: .
cdr3_nt: TGTGCCAGCAGCTTAGGGGCTAGCTCGAACACCGGGGAGCTGTTTTTT
cdr3_aa: CASSLGASSNTGELFF

cdr3_length: 16
clone_size: .
j_call: TRBJ1-1
v_call: TRBV20-1
d_call: TRBD1
cdr3_nt: TGCAGTGCCAACAGGGGGCGCAATATCAGGGACACTGAAGCTTTCTTT
cdr3_aa: CSANRGRNIRDTEAFF

cdr3_length: 17
clone_size: few
j_call: TRBJ1-2
v_call: TRBV20-1
d_call: TRBD1
cdr3_nt: TGCAGTGCTAGCGGACCGGGACAGGAGGACGGGCACTATGGCTACACCTTC
cdr3_aa: CSASGPGQEDGHYGYTF

cdr3_length: 15
clone_size: few
j_call: TRBJ2-1
v_call: TRBV4-3
d_call: TRBD1
cdr3_nt: TGCGCCAGCAGCCAGGATGACAGGGAAGACAATGAGCAGTTCTTC
cdr3_aa: CASSQDDREDNEQFF

cdr3_length: 16
clone_size: many
j_call: TRBJ1-1
v_call: TRBV28
d_call: .
cdr3_nt: TGTGCCAGCAGTTTATCCCCCTTGACGGTGAACACTGAAGCTTTCTTT
cdr3_aa: CASSLSPLTVNTEAFF

cdr3_length: 15
clone_size: few
j_call: TRBJ1-2
v_call: TRBV19
d_call: .
cdr3_nt: TGTGCCAGTAGTATAGACCGGACACGCTCTCGTGGCTACACCTTC
cdr3_aa: CASSIDRTRSRGYTF

cdr3_length: 15
clone_size: few
j_call: TRBJ2-7
v_call: TRBV27
d_call: TRBD2
cdr3_nt: TGTGCCAGCAAACTTCGGGGGGGAGCATCCTACGAGCAGTACTTC
cdr3_aa: CASKLRGGASYEQYF

cdr3_length: 15
clone_size: few
j_call: TRBJ2-2
v_call: TRBV6-5
d_call: .
cdr3_nt: TGTGCCAGCAGCCCGACGCAGGCGAACACCGGGGAGCTGTTTTTT
cdr3_aa: CASSPTQANTGELFF

cdr3_length: 17
clone_size: .
j_call: TRBJ2-7
v_call: TRBV20-1
d_call: .
cdr3_nt: TGCAGTGCTAGAGACCCAACCTTAACCGGGACGGACTACGAGCAGTACTTC
cdr3_aa: CSARDPTLTGTDYEQYF

cdr3_length: 16
clone_size: few
j_call: TRBJ2-7
v_call: TRBV5-1
d_call: .
cdr3_nt: TGCGCCAGCAGCTTGTTCTCAGGGCAGGGATTGGGTGAGCAGTACTTC
cdr3_aa: CASSLFSGQGLGEQYF

cdr3_length: 12
clone_size: .
j_call: TRBJ2-3
v_call: TRBV7-2
d_call: .
cdr3_nt: TGTGCCAGGGAAGGGCCTCTAAATACGCAGTATTTT
cdr3_aa: CAREGPLNTQYF

cdr3_length: 15
clone_size: few
j_call: TRBJ1-1
v_call: TRBV5-1
d_call: TRBD1
cdr3_nt: TGCGCCAGCAGCAAAGGACAGGGGGCGAACACTGAAGCTTTCTTT
cdr3_aa: CASSKGQGANTEAFF

cdr3_length: 12
clone_size: many
j_call: TRBJ1-2
v_call: TRBV7-2
d_call: .
cdr3_nt: TGTGCCAGCAGCGGCAGATCAAGCAGCTACACCTTC
cdr3_aa: CASSGRSSSYTF

cdr3_length: 16
clone_size: .
j_call: TRBJ2-1
v_call: TRBV7-3
d_call: TRBD1
cdr3_nt: TGTGCCAGCAGCCCCAGGTACGGGACAGGTTACAATGAGCAGTTCTTC
cdr3_aa: CASSPRYGTGYNEQFF

cdr3_length: 14
clone_size: .
j_call: TRBJ2-5
v_call: TRBV6-1
d_call: TRBD1
cdr3_nt: TGTGCCAGCAGTAAGGACAGGGGGCAAGAGACCCAGTACTTC
cdr3_aa: CASSKDRGQETQYF

cdr3_length: 15
clone_size: .
j_call: TRBJ2-7
v_call: TRBV11-3
d_call: .
cdr3_nt: TGTGCCAGCAGCTTTAAAGGTTCAAGCTCCTACGAGCAGTACTTC
cdr3_aa: CASSFKGSSSYEQYF

cdr3_length: 16
clone_size: .
j_call: TRBJ1-2
v_call: TRBV10-3
d_call: .
cdr3_nt: TGTGCCATCAGTGAGGGGGGCGGAGGGCTCGGCTATGGCTACACCTTC
cdr3_aa: CAISEGGGGLGYGYTF

cdr3_length: 16
clone_size: many
j_call: TRBJ2-5
v_call: TRBV7-6
d_call: .
cdr3_nt: TGTGCCAGCAGTCGCTTTCGTGAAGGGTGGGAAGAGACCCAGTACTTC
cdr3_aa: CASSRFREGWEETQYF